The 24 T cell receptor beta chains reported below all come from one sample, sequenced in a study of control samples from healthy donors and cancer patients (dated by TCRdb to about 2020). Libraries were prepared through the immunoSEQ multiplex PCR assay. The clones in this table, taken by TCRdb from immuneACCESS, are in-frame only. Not every clone is retained; where verified, under half of the shortfall comes from an unresolved V gene, and the cause of the rest is unknown. This sample gives about 61,000 clones in total; 90% of them show up just once. Nearly 6% of the sample is in the top ten clones. The sequencing sample was made of PBMCs. The origin of the receptors is a man in his 60s with colorectal cancer.

The chain combines TRBV7-9 with TRBJ2-2; no clear D gene. The CDR3 runs to 12 residues. With 2 bases removed from V and 8 bases from J, the gap between germline ends came to 6 bases. Germline loops: CDR1 SEHNR, CDR2 FQNEAQ (reference sequence). The CDR3 region has the DNA TGTGCCAGCAGCTTACTGGGGGGGGAGCTGTTTTTT. This gives the protein CASSLLGGELFF.

This clone appeared a single time. This chain connects TRBV6-5 to TRBJ2-5; D gene uncertain. This CDR3 contains 11 residues. Germline V gene data show CDR1 as MNHEY and CDR2 as SVGAGI. The V and J ends lost 10 bases and 5 bases respectively, with 11 bases between them. CDR3: CATQRAETQYF. CDR3 DNA sequence: TGTGCCACGCAACGGGCGGAGACCCAGTACTTC.

The rearrangement joins TRBV24-1 to TRBJ1-2, with D possibly TRBD1 on 5 matching bases. Germline V CDR1 and CDR2: KGHDR, SFDVKD. With 2 bases removed from V and 2 bases from J, the gap between germline ends came to 20 bases. The CDR3 is 18 residues long. CDR3 region: CATSDSPGEGPRNYGYTF. CDR3 nucleotides: TGTGCCACCAGTGATTCACCGGGGGAAGGGCCGCGGAACTATGGCTACACCTTC.

This rearrangement joins TRBV4-1 to TRBJ1-2; the D gene is possibly TRBD1 (6 bases). The V gene's germline CDR1 is MGHRA and CDR2 YSYEKL. The CDR3 covers 15 residues. The germline V and J ends were trimmed by 4 bases and 6 bases, with 18 bases remaining between them. The CDR3 DNA reads TGCGCCAGCAGCCCCGATCCCGGGACATACGATGGCTACACCTTC. It translates to CASSPDPGTYDGYTF.

This clone was detected only once. The chain links TRBV7-9 to TRBJ2-5; D call uncertain. The CDR3 is made up of 14 amino acids. Trimming left V 1 base short and J 2 bases short, with 8 bases between. The germline V gene encodes CDR1 SEHNR and CDR2 FQNEAQ (reference sequence). CDR3 coding DNA: TGTGCCAGCAGCTTAGGCGGCCCACAAGAGACCCAGTACTTC. Translating it yields CASSLGGPQETQYF. The complete variable domain, with remaining parts taken from reference TRBV7-9 and TRBJ2-5, reads DTGVSQNPRHKITKRGQNVTFRCDPISEHNRLYWYRQTLGQGPEFLTYFQNEAQLEKSRLLSDRFSAERPKGSFSTLEIQRTEQGDSAMYLCASSLGGPQETQYFGPGTRLLVL.

The chain couples TRBV28 to TRBJ1-2; D unclear. Per the germline V gene, CDR1 is MDHEN and CDR2 is SYDVKM. The CDR3 has 13 amino acids. This chain's CDR3 is CAYRGGSSYGYTF. CDR3 sequence (DNA): TGTGCGTACCGGGGAGGGAGTTCTTATGGCTACACCTTC.

The chain employs TRBV6-2 or TRBV6-3 and TRBJ1-5; unclear D gene. Germline values: CDR1 MNHEY, CDR2 SVGEGT. The V gene lost 4 bases and the J gene lost 6 bases, with 13 bases spanning the gap. The CDR3 spans 14 residues. The chain's CDR3 is CASSFPSAGQPQHF. CDR3 nucleotides: TGTGCCAGCAGTTTTCCTAGTGCGGGTCAGCCCCAGCATTTT.

This clone was detected a few times. Within the sample, other DNA sequences also encode this same CDR3. This chain links TRBV5-1 with TRBJ2-2; D is perhaps TRBD1 (5 bases). The CDR3 has 16 residues. The germline gives CDR1 SGHRS, CDR2 YFSETQ. Trimming pared 0 bases from V and 1 base from J, leaving 10 bases between. The CDR3: CASSLGRGLNTGELFF. The CDR3 region has the DNA TGCGCCAGCAGCTTGGGTAGGGGTCTGAACACCGGGGAGCTGTTTTTT. The entire variable domain, with the rest obtained from reference TRBV5-1 and TRBJ2-2, is as follows: KAGVTQTPRYLIKTRGQQVTLSCSPISGHRSVSWYQQTPGQGLQFLFEYFSETQRNKGNFPGRFSGRQFSNSRSEMNVSTLELGDSALYLCASSLGRGLNTGELFFGEGSRLTVL.

The V gene is TRBV11-2, the J gene TRBJ2-3; D is unclear. Germline CDR1 reads SGHAT; CDR2 reads FQNNGV. The CDR3 consists of 13 residues. V gave up 3 bases and J gave up 4 bases, with 8 bases separating them. CDR3 nucleotides: TGTGCCAGCAGCTTCCAGTACTCAGATACGCAGTATTTT. It yields the protein CASSFQYSDTQYF. The full variable domain, with the rest looked up from reference TRBV11-2 and TRBJ2-3, is EAGVAQSPRYKIIEKRQSVAFWCNPISGHATLYWYQQILGQGPKLLIQFQNNGVVDDSQLPKDRFSAERLKGVDSTLKIQPAKLEDSAVYLCASSFQYSDTQYFGPGTRLTVL.

The rearrangement links TRBV7-6 to TRBJ2-5; D ambiguous. Germline assignment: CDR1 SGHVS and CDR2 FNYEAQ. V lost 5 bases, J lost 7 bases, and 20 bases lay in between. The CDR3 is 15 residues long. The CDR3 protein is CASSERSGSVGTQYF. The CDR3 bases are TGTGCCAGCAGCGAACGCTCAGGCTCCGTGGGGACCCAGTACTTC.

The chain is built from TRBV5-1 and TRBJ2-7; a possible D gene is TRBD1 (5 bases). In germline, CDR1 is SGHRS, CDR2 YFSETQ. Trimming removed 0 bases from V and 3 bases from J, with 16 bases in between. The CDR3 sequence is 16 residues long. The CDR3 sequence is CASSLVGSGSVYEQYF. CDR3 nucleotide sequence: TGCGCCAGCAGCTTGGTGGGCTCAGGGTCGGTCTACGAGCAGTACTTC.

V and J are TRBV12-5 and TRBJ2-1; D perhaps matches TRBD1 (6 bases). Germline-derived CDR1 and CDR2 are LGHNT and FRNRAP. CDR3 length: 15 residues. The V and J ends lost 2 bases and 7 bases respectively, with 15 bases between them. CDR3 sequence reads: CASGLFRTDANEQFF. In DNA, the CDR3 is TGTGCTAGTGGTTTGTTCCGGACAGACGCGAATGAGCAGTTCTTC.

The chain employs TRBV11-2 and TRBJ1-2; weak D call: TRBD1 (5 bases). The germline V and J ends were trimmed by 0 bases and 3 bases, with 11 bases remaining between them. The CDR3 consists of 15 residues. Germline CDR1 reads SGHAT; CDR2 reads FQNNGV. In DNA form, the CDR3 reads TGTGCCAGCAGCTTAGATCAGGGATTTGACTATGGCTACACCTTC. This codes for CASSLDQGFDYGYTF.

V and J are TRBV10-3 and TRBJ1-1; 9 bases agree with TRBD1. The length of the CDR3 is 13 residues. Germline values: CDR1 ENHRY, CDR2 SYGVKD. V was clipped by 10 bases and J by 4 bases; unmatched bases: 7. Here the CDR3 reads CASTGTGTTEAFF. For the CDR3, the DNA is TGTGCCAGCACAGGGACAGGGACCACTGAAGCTTTCTTT.

This clone was counted a single time. The chain carries TRBV3-1 (or the pseudogene TRBV3-2) and TRBJ2-7; the match to TRBD2 covers 10 bases. Germline trimming cut 4 bases from V and 4 bases from J; bases unmatched to any gene: 4. CDR1 and CDR2 from the germline V gene are LGHDT and YNNKEL (reference sequence). CDR3 length: 14 amino acids. CDR3 residues: CASSRSAGGYEQYF. Here the CDR3 DNA reads TGTGCCAGCAGCCGTTCAGCGGGGGGGTACGAGCAGTACTTC.

This chain uses TRBV11-2 with TRBJ2-1, with D hard to call. Trimming removed 5 bases from V and 7 bases from J, with 12 bases in between. The germline CDR1 and CDR2 sequences are SGHAT and FQNNGV. This CDR3 spans 13 amino acids. CDR3 nucleotides: TGTGCCAGCAGCCTCGAATTTGCGAATGAGCAGTTCTTC. This gives the protein CASSLEFANEQFF.

For the CDR3, the DNA is TGTGCCAGCAGCTTAGTGTCAGGGAACGTGGTAGGCACTGAAGCTTTCTTT. Protein product: CASSLVSGNVVGTEAFF. The rearrangement uses TRBV7-6 and TRBJ1-1; D is perhaps TRBD1 (5 bases). V dropped 1 base and J dropped 4 bases, with 19 bases sitting between them. Germline V gene sequence: CDR1 SGHVS, CDR2 FNYEAQ. The CDR3 has 17 amino acids.

The chain employs TRBV14 and TRBJ1-4; D remains unclear. Trimming cost V 5 bases and J 15 bases, with 16 bases left between them. CDR1 and CDR2 from the germline V gene are SGHDN and FVKESK. This CDR3 spans 12 amino acids. CDR3 DNA sequence: TGTGCCAGCAGCGTTGGCCCCGAAAGATTGTTTTTT. Translating gives CASSVGPERLFF.

The DNA of the CDR3 is TGTGCCAGCAGTTACGGCCGGGGAGGCTACACCTTC. Translation gives CASSYGRGGYTF. This chain joins TRBV6-5 and TRBJ1-2; D is unresolved. Trimming cost V 2 bases and J 8 bases, with 9 bases left between them. Germline V gene data show CDR1 as MNHEY and CDR2 as SVGAGI. The CDR3 totals 12 residues.

CDR3 nucleotides: TGTGCCAGCAGCTTAAATTGGGGCTACGAGCAGTACTTC. It yields the protein CASSLNWGYEQYF. The chain links TRBV13 to TRBJ2-7, with D uncertain. The V gene lost 2 bases and the J gene lost 3 bases, with 8 bases spanning the gap. The CDR3 runs to 13 residues. Per the germline V gene, CDR1 is PRHDT and CDR2 is FYEKMQ (reference sequence).

The chain couples TRBV4-1 to TRBJ1-2, with TRBD1 as a possible D gene (5 bases). Trimming took off 0 bases at V and 3 bases at J, with 11 bases between the two ends. The germline V gene encodes CDR1 MGHRA and CDR2 YSYEKL. The CDR3 totals 15 residues. The CDR3 DNA sequence: TGCGCCAGCAGCCAAGATGGGGCAGGAGACTATGGCTACACCTTC. Translation: CASSQDGAGDYGYTF.

The chain links TRBV30 to TRBJ1-6; TRBD1 might be the D (5 bases). This CDR3 is built from 13 residues. CDR1 is GTSNPN, CDR2 SVGIG, per germline (reference sequence). Trimming removed 2 bases at V and 5 bases at J, with 7 bases between. In DNA form, the CDR3 reads TGTGCCTGGAGTTGGGGGGATAATTCACCCCTCCACTTT. Translation: CAWSWGDNSPLHF. Using reference TRBV30 and TRBJ1-6 for the parts outside the CDR3, the full variable domain is SQTIHQWPATLVQPVGSPLSLECTVEGTSNPNLYWYRQAAGRGLQLLFYSVGIGQISSEVPQNLSASRPQDRQFILSSKKLLLSDSGFYLCAWSWGDNSPLHFGNGTRLTVT.

This rearrangement joins TRBV27 to TRBJ2-6, with a weak D call TRBD2 (7 bases). Germline assignment: CDR1 MNHEY and CDR2 SMNVEV (reference sequence). The CDR3 consists of 19 residues. V was shortened by 5 bases and J by 4 bases, with 24 bases between the two germline ends. The CDR3 nucleotides read TGTGCCAGCAGTCCCTACCAAGGGGGGGCTCAAGGAGGGGCCAACGTCCTGACTTTC. It yields the protein CASSPYQGGAQGGANVLTF.

The chain is built from TRBV4-2 and TRBJ1-2; D remains ambiguous. In germline, CDR1 is LGHNA, CDR2 YNFKEQ. Trimming shortened V by 0 bases and J by 0 bases, and 11 bases separated the two germline ends. The CDR3 is 16 residues long. CDR3 sequence (DNA): TGTGCCAGCAGCCAAGATTCCCCGGAGGCTAACTATGGCTACACCTTC. Translation gives CASSQDSPEANYGYTF.